These T cell receptor beta chains were read from a single sample in a study of vaccination effects on CD4 cells after COVID-19. The assay was immunoSEQ multiplex PCR, and TCRdb's table has in-frame clones only and misses some. The sample lists about 22,000 clones, around 72% occurring once. Their antigens remain unidentified. This specimen was CD4+ T cells from PBMCs cultured with HCoV-NL63 spike peptides, taken before COVID-19 vaccination. The receptors originated from a human donor who received a COVID-19 vaccine. CDR3s include the opening cysteine and the closing phenylalanine or tryptophan. D genes are given only for firm matches. A row's size may be missing; if present it is once, few, many or a size class.

j_call	clone_size	v_call	d_call	cdr3_aa
TRBJ1-4	NA	TRBV6-2/TRBV6-3	NA	CASSRATATNEKLFF
TRBJ2-1	few	TRBV7-8	NA	CASSLPYWVSYNEQFF
TRBJ1-1	NA	TRBV28	TRBD1	CASRKSTGVNTEAFF
TRBJ2-1	NA	TRBV3-1/TRBV3-2	NA	CASSPPGIGDEQFF
TRBJ1-1	NA	TRBV7-2	NA	CASSPEGALYAEAFF
TRBJ2-2	few	TRBV6-1	NA	CASSEVGELFF
TRBJ2-6	NA	TRBV2	NA	CAINLDSLSGANVLTF
TRBJ1-6	NA	TRBV5-1	TRBD1	CASSLRQGNSPLHF
TRBJ2-1	few	TRBV5-6	NA	CASSLSLGSGVEQFF
TRBJ2-7	NA	TRBV19	NA	CASSALDSYEQYF
TRBJ1-4	NA	TRBV11-3	NA	CASSLARGRWVTNEKLFF
TRBJ1-2	NA	TRBV18	TRBD1	CASSPQGQGAVGYTF
TRBJ2-5	NA	TRBV9	TRBD2	CASSVAGGPVETQYF
TRBJ1-3	NA	TRBV12-3/TRBV12-4	NA	CASSHSGNTIYF
TRBJ1-4	NA	TRBV7-7	TRBD1	CASSFGQGPNEKLFF
TRBJ2-1	NA	TRBV28	TRBD2	CASSSLAGDHGQFF
TRBJ2-1	NA	TRBV2	NA	CASSPEAAEQFF
TRBJ2-7	NA	TRBV5-1	NA	CASSLRARDKGYEQYF
TRBJ1-3	NA	TRBV12-5	NA	CASGLDFSGNTIYF
TRBJ1-1	NA	TRBV5-5	NA	CASSPEAGRVNTEAFF
TRBJ1-6	NA	TRBV9	NA	CASSVGHNSPLHF
TRBJ2-1	once	TRBV10-3	NA	CAISEGTSNEQFF
TRBJ2-1	NA	TRBV6-2/TRBV6-3	TRBD1	CASSLRAGGNEQFF
TRBJ1-6	NA	TRBV5-5	NA	CASSLQGRVAYNSPLHF
TRBJ2-1	NA	TRBV19	NA	CASSIEAGSYNEQFF
TRBJ1-2	NA	TRBV5-1	NA	CASSPMTGGGYTF
TRBJ2-4	once	TRBV27	TRBD1	CASSSLRDRPKNIQYF
TRBJ2-5	once	TRBV19	NA	CASSRARQETQYF
TRBJ1-5	few	TRBV6-1	NA	CASSYGSGQPQHF
TRBJ1-5	NA	TRBV6-5	NA	CASQLAGDKQPQHF
TRBJ1-1	NA	TRBV5-1	TRBD1	CASSWTGGAGMNTEAFF
TRBJ1-1	NA	TRBV6-1	NA	CASSEGNRNTEAFF
TRBJ1-2	NA	TRBV3-1/TRBV3-2	NA	CASSQAIGGNYGYTF
TRBJ1-2	NA	TRBV5-1	NA	CASSLEGSRGYTF